These 29 T cell receptor beta chains share one sample of origin, sequenced in a study of T cells in Graves' hyperthyroidism and ophthalmopathy. Amplification of TCR beta CDR3 regions used RNA as the template. The TCR CDR3 first-round RT-PCR relied on the HTBI primer set. TCRdb re-called the multiplex PCR reads through MiXCR, storing one row per CDR3 protein. The sample yields hundreds of thousands of distinct CDR3 sequences, 38% seen once. The sample consisted of blood. These TCRs come from a man in his late teens or twenties with Graves' hyperthyroidism.

The chain links TRBV9 to TRBJ2-1; D possibly corresponds to TRBD1 (6 bases). Germline V gene sequence: CDR1 SGDLS, CDR2 YYNGEE. Trimming cost V 0 bases and J 4 bases, with 8 bases left between them. The CDR3 runs to 14 residues. The CDR3 coding sequence is TGTGCCAGCAGCGTAGGGGACAATTACAATGAGCAGTTCTTC. It is translated as CASSVGDNYNEQFF.

This chain links TRBV10-3 with TRBJ1-5; 9 bases are shared with TRBD1. The CDR3 loop spans 15 amino acids. V lost 10 bases to trimming and J lost 6 bases; unmatched junction nucleotides: 13. Germline V CDR1 and CDR2: ENHRY, SYGVKD. CDR3 protein: CASRPGQGSGQPQHF. The CDR3 DNA reads TGTGCCAGCAGGCCGGGACAGGGATCTGGTCAGCCCCAGCATTTT.

The genes are TRBV29-1 and TRBJ1-5; D perhaps matches TRBD1 (5 bases). The CDR3 runs 13 residues. V was pared by 6 bases and J by 5 bases, with 14 bases between. CDR1 is SQVTM and CDR2 is ANQGSEA in the germline V gene. DNA for the CDR3: TGCAGCGTGGAACTAGCGGGGGATCAGCCCCAGCATTTT. This encodes CSVELAGDQPQHF.

This clonotype was detected many times. This rearrangement joins TRBV10-3 to TRBJ2-2; D is unclear. The germline V gene has CDR1 ENHRY and CDR2 SYGVKD. The CDR3 is made up of 12 amino acids. The CDR3 sequence is CATTRNTGELFF. Written as DNA, the CDR3 is TGTGCTACCACCAGGAACACCGGGGAGCTGTTTTTT.

This clonotype has only a few counts. The gene calls are TRBV6-5 and TRBJ2-7; D perhaps matches TRBD2 (5 bases). CDR3 size: 14 residues. With 8 bases removed from V and 1 base from J, the gap between germline ends came to 15 bases. Germline V lookup: CDR1 MNHEY, CDR2 SVGAGI. The DNA of the CDR3 is TGTGCCAGCGGGAGTCCAAGTTCTTCCTACGAGCAGTACTTC. Residues: CASGSPSSSYEQYF.

This clonotype was counted many times. This CDR3 reads CSANRDNTEAFF. CDR3 nucleotides: TGCAGCGCAAACAGGGACAACACTGAAGCTTTCTTT. The chain carries TRBV29-1 and TRBJ1-1; a possible D gene is TRBD1 (6 bases). In germline, CDR1 is SQVTM, CDR2 ANQGSEA. The CDR3 length is 12 residues. The V end lost 7 bases, the J end lost 2 bases, and 11 bases lay between the germline ends. Looking up the rest from reference TRBV29-1 and TRBJ1-1 gives the full variable domain: SAVISQKPSRDICQRGTSLTIQCQVDSQVTMMFWYRQQPGQSLTLIATANQGSEATYESGFVIDKFPISRPNLTFSTLTVSNMSPEDSSIYLCSANRDNTEAFFGQGTRLTVV.

The chain carries TRBV12-3 or TRBV12-4 and TRBJ2-2; possibly TRBD1 for D (6 bases). CDR3 length equals 13 residues. V shed 7 bases and J shed 6 bases, with 12 bases lying between them. In DNA, the CDR3 is TGTGCCAGCATCCCACAGGGATCCGGGGAGCTGTTTTTT. Amino acid sequence: CASIPQGSGELFF.

In regard to this clonotype: This could be a read error, since a much larger clone is one nucleotide away. The chain links TRBV12-3 or TRBV12-4 to TRBJ2-5; possibly TRBD2 for D (6 bases). Trimming cost V 8 bases and J 5 bases, with 12 bases left between them. The CDR3 is 12 residues long. CDR3 amino acids: CASGRMGETQYF. CDR3 nucleotides: TGTGCCAGCGGGAGGATGGGTGAGACCCAGTACTTC.

This rearrangement joins TRBV25-1 to TRBJ2-7; TRBD2 matches 14 bases. The CDR3 sequence is 15 residues long. After removal of 5 bases from V and 4 bases from J, the junction contained 4 bases not matched to a gene. The germline V gene has CDR1 MGHDK and CDR2 SYGVNS. The CDR3 nucleotides are TGTGCCAGCAGTCAGGGACTAGCGGGGGATTACGAGCAGTACTTC. This encodes CASSQGLAGDYEQYF.

J is TRBJ2-7 and V is TRBV6-5; D possibly corresponds to TRBD1 (5 bases). The germline V gene has CDR1 MNHEY and CDR2 SVGAGI. V lost 4 bases and J lost 2, with 15 bases in between. This CDR3 has 15 residues. CDR3 coding DNA: TGTGCCAGCAGTTTACGTATCGGCAGGGCCTACGAGCAGTACTTC. Protein sequence: CASSLRIGRAYEQYF.

V usage is TRBV6-5 and J usage is TRBJ1-1; possibly TRBD1 for D (5 bases). Trimming left V 7 bases short and J 0 bases short, with 12 bases between. CDR3 length equals 14 residues. CDR1 and CDR2 (germline): MNHEY, SVGAGI. The CDR3, as DNA: TGTGCCAGCATTCCGGGACGGCTGAACACTGAAGCTTTCTTT. Amino acids: CASIPGRLNTEAFF.

The V gene is TRBV11-2, the J gene TRBJ1-5; no clear D. This CDR3 spans 16 amino acids. The germline gives CDR1 SGHAT, CDR2 FQNNGV. Trimming shortened V by 5 bases and J by 0 bases, and 14 bases separated the two germline ends. This CDR3 is CASSRTATDSNQPQHF. DNA of the CDR3: TGTGCCAGCAGCAGGACGGCTACGGATAGCAATCAGCCCCAGCATTTT.

This chain uses TRBV5-4 with TRBJ1-2, with 7 positions matching TRBD1. The germline V gene encodes CDR1 SGHNT and CDR2 YYREEE (reference sequence). The CDR3 sequence is 15 residues long. V trimming: 4 bases; J trimming: 4 bases; junction bases outside the gene matches: 10. CDR3 protein: CASSAPRGQGYGYTF. DNA for the CDR3: TGTGCCAGCAGCGCTCCAAGGGGGCAGGGCTATGGCTACACCTTC.

V gene TRBV10-3 combines with J gene TRBJ2-6; D is undetermined. The V end lost 0 bases, the J end lost 4 bases, and 4 bases lay between the germline ends. This CDR3 spans 14 amino acids. In germline, CDR1 is ENHRY, CDR2 SYGVKD. The CDR3 sequence: CAISESQGANVLTF. The CDR3 nucleotides read TGTGCCATCAGTGAGTCTCAGGGGGCCAACGTCCTGACTTTC.

Worth noting for this clonotype: At one boundary the junction diverges from the germline segment, which might be a read error. The genes are TRBV7-3 and TRBJ2-5, with 12 bases identical to TRBD2. This CDR3 is built from 16 residues. In germline, CDR1 is SGHTA, CDR2 FQGTGA. CDR3 protein: CASSPSTSGGQETQYF. Written as DNA, the CDR3 is TGCGCCAGCAGCCCTTCCACTAGCGGGGGGCAAGAGACCCAGTACTTC.

The chain carries TRBV19 and TRBJ1-1, with 7 positions matching TRBD1. The ends lost 7 bases at V and 4 bases at J; junction bases unmatched: 9. The CDR3 is made up of 14 amino acids. Germline CDR1 LNHDA, CDR2 SQIVND (reference sequence). The CDR3 DNA reads TGTGCCAGTAACAACGACAGGGTGGGCACTGAAGCTTTCTTT. This codes for CASNNDRVGTEAFF.

The chain is built from TRBV20-1 and TRBJ2-7; 10 bases align to TRBD1. Per the germline V gene, CDR1 is DFQATT and CDR2 is SNEGSKA (reference sequence). This CDR3 spans 13 amino acids. CDR3 DNA: TGCAGCGTGGTGACAGGGGGCCCCTACGAGCAGTACTTC. As protein: CSVVTGGPYEQYF.

The chain links TRBV5-6 to TRBJ2-7, with D possibly TRBD2 on 6 matching bases. V was cut by 4 bases and J by 3 bases, with 11 bases left in between. There are 13 residues in the CDR3. Germline-derived CDR1 and CDR2 are SGHDT and YYEEEE. In nucleotides, the CDR3 is TGTGCCAGCAGCCGGGACTTCCACTACGAGCAGTACTTC. Its translation: CASSRDFHYEQYF.

This clonotype was seen more than once but under ten times. The chain combines TRBV19 with TRBJ2-7; TRBD1 aligns across 8 bases. The germline CDR1 and CDR2 sequences are LNHDA and SQIVND (reference sequence). This CDR3 is built from 16 residues. Trimming removed 2 bases from V and 2 bases from J; junction bases left unmatched: 8. The CDR3 loop reads CASSIRDGTGPYEQYF. The CDR3 DNA follows: TGTGCCAGTAGTATAAGGGACGGGACAGGCCCCTACGAGCAGTACTTC.

The V and J genes are TRBV4-1 and TRBJ1-2; D unclear. The CDR3 spans 15 residues. Trimming took 3 bases from V and 6 from J, leaving 17 bases between them. Germline V lookup: CDR1 MGHRA, CDR2 YSYEKL. The DNA of the CDR3 is TGCGCCAGCAGCCAGAGTTCGGGGATTATGGATGGCTACACCTTC. This codes for CASSQSSGIMDGYTF.

This clonotype was observed many times. The chain is built from TRBV10-3 and TRBJ2-6, with 7 bases identical to TRBD1. The CDR3 contains 17 residues. Germline V gives CDR1 ENHRY, CDR2 SYGVKD. Unmatched junction bases numbered 10, after V lost 4 bases and J lost 4 bases. CDR3 protein: CAISGPGTVTGANVLTF. The CDR3 coding sequence is TGTGCCATCAGTGGTCCCGGGACAGTTACCGGGGCCAACGTCCTGACTTTC.

V gene TRBV6-5 combines with J gene TRBJ2-5, with 7 bases identical to TRBD2. J gave up 5 bases and V 6 bases, and 6 bases lay outside the gene matches. This CDR3 contains 13 residues. Germline loops: CDR1 MNHEY, CDR2 SVGAGI. CDR3 sequence reads: CASSQNGGETQYF. In DNA, the CDR3 is TGTGCCAGCAGCCAAAACGGGGGGGAGACCCAGTACTTC.

At least ten counts were recorded for this clonotype. The CDR3 reads CASRRDGYGYTF. CDR3 DNA: TGTGCCAGCAGACGCGACGGCTATGGCTACACCTTC. This rearrangement joins TRBV7-2 to TRBJ1-2; D gene ambiguous. This CDR3 comprises 12 residues. Trimming left V 6 bases short and J 4 bases short, with 9 bases between. Germline V gene lookup returns CDR1 SGHTA and CDR2 FQGNSA. Combining the CDR3 with reference TRBV7-2 and TRBJ1-2 gives the whole variable domain GAGVSQSPSNKVTEKGKDVELRCDPISGHTALYWYRQSLGQGLEFLIYFQGNSAPDKSGLPSDRFSAERTGGSVSTLTIQRTQQEDSAVYLCASRRDGYGYTFGSGTRLTVV.

This clonotype has a count of ten or more. The chain links TRBV2 to TRBJ2-2; D remains unclear. The V end was cut by 5 bases, the J end by 6 bases, with 7 bases between. This CDR3 region has 12 residues. Germline CDR1 reads SNHLY; CDR2 reads FYNNEI. The CDR3 sequence is CASSFDAGELFF. CDR3 coding DNA: TGTGCCAGCAGTTTCGACGCCGGGGAGCTGTTTTTT.

V is TRBV5-5 and J is TRBJ1-1, with 9 bases identical to TRBD1. Unmatched junction bases numbered 9, after V lost 5 bases and J lost 7 bases. This CDR3 contains 14 residues. Germline values: CDR1 SGHKS, CDR2 YYEKEE (reference sequence). The CDR3 protein is CASRRPGQGYEAFF. Here the CDR3 DNA reads TGTGCCAGCAGGCGTCCGGGACAGGGATATGAAGCTTTCTTT.

The CDR3 DNA reads as TGCAGCGTTGAGGAGGCGGTCGGGGAAGCTTTCTTT. This gives the protein CSVEEAVGEAFF. This chain joins TRBV29-1 and TRBJ1-1; unclear D gene. Trimming pared 3 bases from V and 8 bases from J, leaving 13 bases between. CDR1 is SQVTM and CDR2 is ANQGSEA in the germline V gene. The CDR3 runs to 12 residues.

The rearrangement links TRBV5-6 to TRBJ1-1; D is possibly TRBD1 (5 bases). Trimming took off 4 bases at V and 0 bases at J, with 10 bases between the two ends. CDR3 length equals 14 residues. CDR1 and CDR2 from the germline V gene are SGHDT and YYEEEE. The CDR3 nucleotides read TGTGCCAGCAGCGGGGCCAGTATGAACACTGAAGCTTTCTTT. Its protein is CASSGASMNTEAFF.

The J gene is TRBJ2-2, the V gene TRBV2; D ambiguous. Trimming pared 7 bases from V and 0 bases from J, leaving 6 bases between. CDR1 SNHLY and CDR2 FYNNEI come from the germline V gene. The CDR3 sequence is 13 residues long. DNA for the CDR3: TGTGCCAGCAATCAGCCGAACACCGGGGAGCTGTTTTTT. It yields the protein CASNQPNTGELFF.

This clonotype was detected many times. This chain joins TRBV9 and TRBJ2-6; D is perhaps TRBD2 (6 bases). V dropped 4 bases and J dropped 1 base, with 18 bases sitting between them. Germline CDR1 reads SGDLS; CDR2 reads YYNGEE. CDR3 size: 18 residues. The CDR3 is CASSLTGGLLSGANVLTF. CDR3 bases: TGTGCCAGCAGCCTGACCGGGGGACTCCTTTCTGGGGCCAACGTCCTGACTTTC.